This T cell receptor beta chain originates from a study of cytomegalovirus exposure and HLA in healthy donors. General study results and limits: In a later analysis, TCR beta V- and J-gene trimming was associated with a missense DCLRE1C variant. A cluster of highly shared sequence variants was likely a sequencing artifact. Most sequenced TCRs were rare (though some public TCRs occurred in many donors).

PCR amplification relied on 60 Vbeta primers (plus 13 Jbeta primers). The repertoire was sequenced with immunoSEQ multiplex PCR; TCRdb's copy has only in-frame clones and lacks some. The sample consists of roughly 140,000 clones, around 10% of them appearing once. V lost 6 bases to trimming and J lost 2 bases; unmatched junction nucleotides: 18. This CDR3 contains 18 residues. Germline CDR1 is MRHNA and CDR2 is SNTAGT. With regard to this clone: The target antigen is unknown.

This chain joins TRBV6-4 and TRBJ1-2; 7 positions match TRBD1. Sequencing input: PBMCs. This clonotype was sampled from a male donor in good health and CMV-seronegative. Written as DNA, the CDR3 is TGTGCCAGCAGGGGCTTCTACGGATGGGGACAGAAGAACTATGGCTACACCTTC. Residues: CASRGFYGWGQKNYGYTF.